A single sample is the source of the 10 T cell receptor beta chains below, sequenced in a study of blood T cell repertoires in COVID-19. The method was immunoSEQ multiplex PCR; TCRdb's version includes in-frame clones alone and lacks a portion of them. The table has 300,000 to 450,000 clones, about 87% seen once. The material sequenced was PBMCs or T cells enriched from blood (not recorded which). The source is a man aged 40-55 years in a cohort exposed to, infected with or recovered from COVID-19 (not recorded which).

The CDR3 DNA reads TGTGCCAGCACGGAGGGCCACTACAATGAGCAGTTCTTC. Its translation is CASTEGHYNEQFF. The chain uses TRBV2 and TRBJ2-1; TRBD2 is a possible D gene (6 bases). Trimming shortened V by 7 bases and J by 3 bases, and 10 bases separated the two germline ends. The CDR3 consists of 13 residues. Germline CDR1 SNHLY, CDR2 FYNNEI.

The rearrangement links TRBV18 to TRBJ1-1; D remains unclear. Germline CDR1 reads KGHSH; CDR2 reads LQKENI. Trimming cost V 0 bases and J 11 bases, with 16 bases left between them. This CDR3 spans 14 amino acids. The CDR3 spells CASSPPRLSGRAFF. CDR3 nucleotide sequence: TGTGCCAGCTCACCACCTCGGTTGTCCGGGAGGGCTTTCTTT.

The rearrangement joins TRBV6-5 to TRBJ2-7; a possible D gene is TRBD2 (6 bases). Trimming stripped 3 bases from V and 7 bases from J, with 16 bases between. The CDR3 length is 14 residues. The germline V gene encodes CDR1 MNHEY and CDR2 SVGAGI. CDR3 in DNA: TGTGCCAGCAGTTATGGAGGGCCAAAGAATGAGCAGTACTTC. Its protein is CASSYGGPKNEQYF.

The chain has TRBV10-3 and TRBJ2-7; D is possibly TRBD1 (5 bases). CDR1 is ENHRY, CDR2 SYGVKD, per germline. With 3 bases removed from V and 6 bases from J, the gap between germline ends came to 21 bases. The CDR3 is 16 residues long. The CDR3 nucleotides read TGTGCCATCAGTGATTTAGGGGATACAAGGTTCCCCGAGCAGTACTTC. It codes for CAISDLGDTRFPEQYF.

CDR3 loop: CSASRLAGHYNEQFF. The CDR3 DNA reads TGCAGTGCTAGTCGGCTAGCGGGACACTACAATGAGCAGTTCTTC. The chain recombines TRBV20-1 with TRBJ2-1, with 9 positions matching TRBD2. V trimming: 3 bases; J trimming: 3 bases; junction bases outside the gene matches: 6. The germline gives CDR1 DFQATT, CDR2 SNEGSKA (reference sequence). This CDR3 has 15 amino acids.

The sample holds one count of this clone. The rearrangement uses TRBV20-1 and TRBJ1-5; 8 positions match TRBD1. The CDR3 is 14 amino acids. Germline CDR1 DFQATT, CDR2 SNEGSKA (reference sequence). V shed 3 bases, J shed 5 bases, and the junction held 6 bases outside the gene matches. CDR3: CSASNQGADQPQHF. The CDR3 DNA follows: TGCAGTGCTAGTAACCAGGGGGCTGATCAGCCCCAGCATTTT.

This sequence joins TRBV10-3 and TRBJ2-5; a possible D gene is TRBD1 (6 bases). V was cut by 3 bases and J by 5 bases, with 10 bases left in between. Germline lookup yields CDR1 ENHRY and CDR2 SYGVKD. The CDR3 sequence is 13 residues long. The CDR3 here is CAISEAGVETQYF. CDR3 DNA sequence: TGTGCCATCAGTGAAGCAGGGGTGGAGACCCAGTACTTC.

This clone was detected once. The chain has TRBV19 and TRBJ2-7, with a weak D call TRBD2 (6 bases). V was shortened by 2 bases and J by 3 bases, with 14 bases between the two germline ends. The CDR3 is 15 amino acids. CDR1 is LNHDA and CDR2 is SQIVND in the germline V gene (reference sequence). Written as DNA, the CDR3 is TGTGCCAGTAGTATAACTAGCAGGGATGGCTACGAGCAGTACTTC. This translates into CASSITSRDGYEQYF.

This clone turned up a few times. V usage is TRBV10-1 and J usage is TRBJ2-1, with 9 bases that match TRBD2. Looked up from germline, CDR1 is WNHNN and CDR2 is SYGVQD (reference sequence). Trimming removed 6 bases from V and 9 bases from J; junction bases left unmatched: 6. The CDR3 is 13 amino acids. As DNA, the CDR3 is TGCGCCAGCAGCACAGGGCGGGGGGGTGAGCAGTTCTTC. Amino acid sequence: CASSTGRGGEQFF.

The chain recombines TRBV19 with TRBJ2-2; D uncertain. V was trimmed by 3 bases and J by 0 bases, leaving 8 bases between them. Germline values: CDR1 LNHDA, CDR2 SQIVND (reference sequence). The CDR3 contains 15 residues. DNA of the CDR3: TGTGCCAGTAGTATCATGGCAGCGAACACCGGGGAGCTGTTTTTT. Protein product: CASSIMAANTGELFF. The full variable domain, its missing parts supplied by reference TRBV19 and TRBJ2-2, is DGGITQSPKYLFRKEGQNVTLSCEQNLNHDAMYWYRQDPGQGLRLIYYSQIVNDFQKGDIAEGYSVSREKKESFPLTVTSAQKNPTAFYLCASSIMAANTGELFFGEGSRLTVL.